This TCR beta chain derives from a study of shared clonotypes between healthy human individuals (dated by TCRdb to between 2020 and 2021). In terms of the full investigation: Two women and a few men aged 18 to 49 years were included in the cohort. For each donor, CD4 naive and CD4 memory were each run on three plates, CD8 naive on two plates, and CD8 memory on one plate. To estimate repertoire size and how much clonotypes are shared between individuals, the study performed deep sequencing of blood TCR repertoires from five healthy adults. To increase sequencing depth and limit assay-specific biases, TCR repertoire library preparation and sequencing were carried out by different laboratories using diverse techniques. Leukapheresis yielded between about 0.94 and 9 billion PBMCs per donor. The investigation overall reported the following: Because the study included only a small number of donors, the genetic and exposure-history diversity represented was limited. Compared with non-shared clonotypes, clonotypes shared by all four sorted-subset donors had higher generation probabilities. Sharing across several donors was observed for approximately 5% of naive CD4, less than 4% of naive CD8, 2% to 2.5% of memory CD4, and about 0.4% of memory CD8 clonotypes. Naive subsets generally had larger estimated clonotype richness than memory subsets. Incomplete sequencing was indicated by rarefaction of sorted-subset datasets, despite the large sequencing depth. Only blood was sampled, and tissue TCR repertoires likely differ from those in blood. Pairwise subsampling led to the expectation that sequencing depth would affect the degree of clonotype sharing among donors.

Remarks on this clone: Its antigen is currently not known. Base qualities are missing; no much larger clone stands one base away.

Using the deep immunoSEQ assay, multiplex PCR amplified TCR CDR3 regions from genomic DNA. Extracted genomic DNA from each cell subset was spread evenly across all wells of several immunoSEQ 96-well plates, with each plate serving as a replicate. For sorted subsets, around 200 ng genomic DNA, equal to 30,000 to 35,000 T cell genomes, was loaded into each replicate PCR. Purified libraries were measured with a Qubit 3.0 fluorometer, size-checked on a Bioanalyzer 2100, and measured again with the KAPA Library Quantification kit. Each immunoSEQ 96-well plate was sequenced on its own single-read 150-cycle Illumina NextSeq 550 flow cell. The published analysis was carried out like this. Because the immunoSEQ output included only junctional sequences and no quality scores, the filtering could not be the same as the filtering used for full-length reads. To assign V/J genes and CDR3, sequences were annotated using PyIR, a Python wrapper for IgBLAST v1.9, with IMGT germline references. Any read was removed if the V/J assignment was weak (E-value above 1e-6), the CDR3 was missing, or the read contained stop codons, out-of-frame junctions, or ambiguous translated residues. V3J clonotypes were defined as sequences sharing the same inferred V gene, J gene, and CDR3 amino acid sequence. To compute the percentage overlap between repertoires, the number of shared unique clonotypes was divided by the size of the smaller repertoire. Richness of each repertoire was evaluated using RTK rarefaction, the Chao1 estimator, and Recon v2.1 estimates of unobserved clonotypes. Generation probabilities for all TCRbeta clonotypes obtained by the gDNA method from a handful of donors were computed using OLGA. TCRdb's version of the immuneACCESS table is confined to in-frame rearrangements and falls short of the full clone set. An unresolved V gene accounts for under half of the shortfall where checked; the remainder is of unknown origin. D and trimming come from the DNA, and the V and J calls and clone size come from that table. The sample includes approximately 120,000 clones, with 68% observed a single time. Together, the top ten hold roughly 24% of the sample.

The CDR3 contains 14 residues, cysteine and phenylalanine counted. The sequence is cut down to CDR3 DNA, 42 bases in frame from base 1. Trimming costs V 6 bases and J 0 bases, and their ends lie 8 bases apart. Taken from the germline V gene, the CDR1 and CDR2 loops are MRHNA and SNTAGT. Donors were healthy HIV-negative adults with no recently reported acute infections or vaccinations. Only Caucasian adults living in Nashville, Tennessee, USA were represented among the donors. The CD8 memory samples were a combination of magnetically selected CD45RO+ cells and CCR7-negative CD45RA+ effector memory (TemRA) cells. After blood collection by leukapheresis, PBMCs were isolated using Ficoll-Histopaque density gradient centrifugation and then cryopreserved in the vapor phase of liquid nitrogen. Analytical flow cytometry was used to check the purity and quantity of each magnetically sorted T cell population. From each sorted fraction, genomic DNA was isolated and quantified by UV absorbance on a Nanodrop 2000c.

This chain joins TRBV6-4 to TRBJ2-2; the D gene is perhaps TRBD2, from 5 matching bases. The receptor was isolated from a woman aged 25 to 39 in good health. The sequenced sample was memory CD8+ T cells sorted from blood. The cell subset or site label, read with the paper, signifies: CD45RO+ cells pooled with CCR7-negative TemRA cells. The DNA sequence is TGTGCCAGCAGGGAGGTTGCGAACACCGGGGAGCTGTTTTTT. Its coded protein is CASREVANTGELFF.